One sample yielded the 5 T cell receptor beta chains listed below, sequenced in a study of blood T cell repertoires in COVID-19. The method was immunoSEQ multiplex PCR; TCRdb's version includes in-frame clones alone and lacks a portion of them. This table holds fewer than 200,000 clones, 84% found once. The sequenced sample consisted of peripheral blood. The receptors were gathered from a woman older than 75 with COVID-19, enrolled during active disease.

The V and J genes are TRBV7-9 and TRBJ2-7, with TRBD2 as a possible D gene (5 bases). The CDR3 spans 14 residues. Deletions cut 4 bases from V and 2 bases from J, with 12 bases between. The germline V gene encodes CDR1 SEHNR and CDR2 FQNEAQ (reference sequence). CDR3 amino acids: CASSSKLGTYEQYF. In DNA form, the CDR3 reads TGTGCCAGCAGCTCAAAACTAGGCACCTACGAGCAGTACTTC.

V is TRBV28 and J is TRBJ1-6; possible D gene TRBD1, 6 bases. The CDR3 length is 15 residues. Germline V gene lookup returns CDR1 MDHEN and CDR2 SYDVKM. V lost 5 bases, J lost 8 bases, and 16 bases lay in between. CDR3 nucleotide sequence: TGTGCCAGCAGTCCTTTCTGGGGGCAGTATTCACCCCTCCACTTT. This translates into CASSPFWGQYSPLHF.

About this clone itself: A much larger clone sits a single nucleotide away, making a read error possible. The chain carries TRBV18 and TRBJ2-7; D ambiguous. This CDR3 spans 11 amino acids. CDR1 KGHSH and CDR2 LQKENI come from the germline V gene. V was shortened by 3 bases and J by 3 bases, with 3 bases between the two germline ends. The CDR3 region is CASSPHYEQYF. In DNA form, the CDR3 reads TGTGCCAGCTCACCCCACTACGAGCAGTACTTC.

The chain is built from TRBV10-1 and TRBJ1-1, with D uncertain. CDR3 length equals 13 residues. Trimming took 5 bases from V and 2 from J, leaving 9 bases between them. Germline-derived CDR1 and CDR2 are WNHNN and SYGVQD (reference sequence). The CDR3 nucleotides are TGCGCCAGCAGTAACCAGATAAACACTGAAGCTTTCTTT. Translated: CASSNQINTEAFF.

This clone was recorded only once. The CDR3 here is CASSITSGGNTGELFF. The DNA for the CDR3 is TGTGCCAGCAGCATCACTAGCGGTGGGAACACCGGGGAGCTGTTTTTT. The chain is built from TRBV9 and TRBJ2-2; 8 nucleotides agree with TRBD2. There are 16 residues in the CDR3. The germline gives CDR1 SGDLS, CDR2 YYNGEE. V lost 4 bases to trimming and J lost 1 base; unmatched junction nucleotides: 6.